These T cell receptor beta chains were read from a single sample in a study of cytomegalovirus exposure and HLA in healthy donors. TCRdb's table, derived via immunoSEQ multiplex PCR, lists solely in-frame clones and lacks some. The sample comprises 200,000 to 250,000 clones, about 84% of which are singletons, and roughly 1.3% rests with the top ten. The sequenced sample consisted of PBMCs. The receptors here all came from a human donor in good health. The CDR3 runs from the conserved cysteine through the conserved F or W. A D gene is named only where the DNA matches it firmly. Size tells how often a clone was seen (once, few, many) or the class of an expanded clone, and some rows leave it out.

abundance | j_gene | d_gene | v_gene | CDR3aa | CDR3nt
once | TRBJ1-2 | NA | TRBV7-3 | CASSLTPAGNYGYTF | TGTGCCAGCAGCTTAACCCCGGCAGGGAACTATGGCTACACCTTC
NA | TRBJ2-1 | NA | TRBV18 | CASSPPGPNNEQFF | TGTGCCAGCTCACCACCGGGCCCGAACAATGAGCAGTTCTTC
NA | TRBJ2-5 | NA | TRBV5-6 | CASSPAGFQETQYF | TGTGCCAGCAGCCCAGCGGGCTTCCAAGAGACCCAGTACTTC
NA | TRBJ2-7 | TRBD1 | TRBV2 | CASKGAGYEQYF | TGTGCCAGCAAGGGGGCCGGCTACGAGCAGTACTTC
NA | TRBJ2-2 | TRBD1 | TRBV30 | CAWSGDRGAAGELFF | TGTGCCTGGAGTGGGGACAGGGGTGCTGCCGGGGAGCTGTTTTTT
NA | TRBJ2-1 | NA | TRBV2 | CASRERQSYNEQFF | TGTGCCAGCAGGGAACGACAGTCCTACAATGAGCAGTTCTTC
NA | TRBJ2-5 | NA | TRBV7-9 | CSSSLDPGAGETQYF | TGTTCCAGCAGCTTAGACCCCGGAGCGGGAGAGACCCAGTACTTC
NA | TRBJ1-2 | NA | TRBV19 | CASSIVLGQGTSKNYGYTF | TGTGCCAGTAGTATAGTTTTAGGGCAGGGGACGAGTAAGAACTATGGCTACACCTTC
NA | TRBJ2-1 | NA | TRBV6-5 | CASSQAYSSYNEQFF | TGTGCCAGCAGCCAAGCTTACAGCTCCTACAATGAGCAGTTCTTC
NA | TRBJ2-5 | TRBD2 | TRBV6-1 | CASSEWTSGQETQYF | TGTGCCAGCAGTGAGTGGACTAGCGGCCAAGAGACCCAGTACTTC
NA | TRBJ2-7 | TRBD1 | TRBV27 | CASSLLPGQSYEQYF | TGTGCCAGCAGTTTGCTCCCGGGACAGTCCTACGAGCAGTACTTC
NA | TRBJ2-7 | NA | TRBV5-1 | CASSLVFTESSYEQYF | TGCGCCAGCAGCTTGGTGTTCACAGAAAGCTCCTACGAGCAGTACTTC
NA | TRBJ2-2 | TRBD2 | TRBV19 | CASSSGLEYTGELFF | TGTGCCAGTAGTTCGGGACTAGAATACACCGGGGAGCTGTTTTTT
NA | TRBJ1-1 | NA | TRBV29-1 | CSVVGISMNTEAFF | TGCAGCGTTGTCGGGATTTCCATGAACACTGAAGCTTTCTTT
NA | TRBJ1-1 | NA | TRBV7-3 | CASSLTGGMNTEAFF | TGTGCCAGCAGCTTAACGGGAGGAATGAACACTGAAGCTTTCTTT
once | TRBJ1-3 | NA | TRBV7-9 | CSSSFQGQDSGNTIYF | TGTTCCAGCAGCTTCCAGGGACAAGACTCTGGAAACACCATATATTTT
NA | TRBJ2-3 | TRBD2 | TRBV5-6 | CASSLGLAGGGKQYF | TGTGCCAGCAGCCTCGGACTAGCCGGGGGGGGGAAGCAGTATTTT
NA | TRBJ2-5 | NA | TRBV9 | CASSPRGVGETQYF | TGTGCCAGCAGCCCCAGGGGGGTCGGGGAGACCCAGTACTTC
NA | TRBJ2-5 | NA | TRBV28 | CASSQLGGTAVNVTQYF | TGTGCCAGCAGCCAACTCGGAGGGACCGCAGTTAATGTGACCCAGTACTTC
once | TRBJ2-7 | TRBD2 | TRBV28 | CASSSTASGDYEQYF | TGTGCCAGCAGTTCTACCGCTAGCGGCGACTACGAGCAGTACTTC
NA | TRBJ2-5 | NA | TRBV7-2 | CASSLRWSTTSQETQYF | TGTGCCAGCAGCTTGAGATGGTCGACTACCTCTCAAGAGACCCAGTACTTC
few | TRBJ1-4 | NA | TRBV2 | CASSEQGGREKLFF | TGTGCCAGCAGTGAACAGGGAGGTCGAGAAAAACTGTTTTTT
few | TRBJ1-3 | TRBD1 | TRBV13 | CASSFPGGYSGNTIYF | TGTGCCAGCAGCTTCCCAGGGGGCTACTCTGGAAACACCATATATTTT
NA | TRBJ2-7 | NA | TRBV6-5 | CASSYALGALGEQYF | TGTGCCAGCAGTTACGCTCTAGGTGCCCTCGGCGAGCAGTACTTC
few | TRBJ2-7 | TRBD1 | TRBV6-5 | CASSYSQTGAYEQYF | TGTGCCAGCAGTTACTCCCAGACAGGGGCCTACGAGCAGTACTTC
NA | TRBJ1-5 | TRBD1 | TRBV6-6 | CASRKQGAGNQPQHF | TGTGCCAGCAGAAAACAGGGGGCGGGCAATCAGCCCCAGCATTTT
NA | TRBJ2-1 | NA | TRBV7-5 | CARSLIGSDHNEQFF | TGTGCCAGAAGCTTAATCGGGAGCGATCACAATGAGCAGTTCTTC
once | TRBJ1-2 | TRBD1 | TRBV18 | CASSPLGGTGVHYGYTF | TGTGCCAGCTCACCCCTTGGCGGGACAGGGGTTCACTATGGCTACACCTTC
NA | TRBJ2-7 | NA | TRBV10-3 | CAISRLELSHEQYF | TGTGCCATCAGTAGACTAGAGTTGTCCCACGAGCAGTACTTC
NA | TRBJ1-4 | NA | TRBV6-5 | CASSYWGDSTNEKLFF | TGTGCCAGCAGTTACTGGGGGGATTCGACTAATGAAAAACTGTTTTTT
few | TRBJ1-1 | NA | TRBV5-4 | CASSLYPVNTEAFF | TGTGCCAGCAGCTTGTATCCGGTGAACACTGAAGCTTTCTTT
NA | TRBJ1-1 | NA | TRBV18 | CASSPGSDTEAFF | TGTGCCAGCTCACCCGGGTCGGACACTGAAGCTTTCTTT